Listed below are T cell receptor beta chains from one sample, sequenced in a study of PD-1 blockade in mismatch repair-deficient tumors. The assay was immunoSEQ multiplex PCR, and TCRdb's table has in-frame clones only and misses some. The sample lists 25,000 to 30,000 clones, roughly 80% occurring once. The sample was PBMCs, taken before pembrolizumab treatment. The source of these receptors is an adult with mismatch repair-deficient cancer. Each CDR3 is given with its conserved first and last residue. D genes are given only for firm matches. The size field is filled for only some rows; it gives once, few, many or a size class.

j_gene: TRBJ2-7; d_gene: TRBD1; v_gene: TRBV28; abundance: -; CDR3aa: CASSPPPGQGGVFEQYF; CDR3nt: TGTGCCAGCAGTCCACCCCCGGGACAGGGGGGTGTGTTCGAGCAGTACTTC
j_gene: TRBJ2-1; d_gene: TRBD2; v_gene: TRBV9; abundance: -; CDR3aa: CASSFGLGYNEQFF; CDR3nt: TGTGCCAGCAGCTTCGGACTAGGGTACAATGAGCAGTTCTTC
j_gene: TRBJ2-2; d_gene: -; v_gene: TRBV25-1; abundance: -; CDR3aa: CASRGTPNTGELFF; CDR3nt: TGTGCCAGCAGAGGGACACCAAACACCGGGGAGCTGTTTTTT
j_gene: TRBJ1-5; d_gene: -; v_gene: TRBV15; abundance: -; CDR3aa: CATSRERGFSNQPQHF; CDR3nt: TGTGCCACCAGCAGAGAGCGGGGATTTAGCAATCAGCCCCAGCATTTT
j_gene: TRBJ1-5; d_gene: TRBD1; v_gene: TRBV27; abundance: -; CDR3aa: CASQGEGNQPQHF; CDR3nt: TGTGCCAGTCAGGGGGAAGGCAATCAGCCCCAGCATTTT
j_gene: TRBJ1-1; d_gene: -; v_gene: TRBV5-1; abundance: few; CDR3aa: CASSLAGASQAFF; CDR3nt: TGCGCCAGCAGCTTGGCAGGGGCGTCCCAAGCTTTCTTT
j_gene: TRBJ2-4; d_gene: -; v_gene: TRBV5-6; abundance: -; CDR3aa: CASSGRGSNIQYF; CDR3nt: TGTGCCAGCAGCGGAAGGGGGTCCAACATTCAGTACTTC
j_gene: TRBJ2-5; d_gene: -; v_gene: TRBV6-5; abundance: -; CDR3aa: CASSVVRRETQYF; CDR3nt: TGTGCCAGCAGTGTGGTGAGGAGAGAGACCCAGTACTTC
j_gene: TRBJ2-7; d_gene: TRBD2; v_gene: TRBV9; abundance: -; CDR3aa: CASSVGGGLADSYEQYF; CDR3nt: TGTGCCAGCAGCGTGGGGGGGGGACTAGCGGATTCCTACGAGCAGTACTTC
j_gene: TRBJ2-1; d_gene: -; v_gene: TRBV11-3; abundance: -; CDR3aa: CASSLELNNEQFF; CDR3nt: TGTGCCAGCAGCCTCGAGCTTAACAATGAGCAGTTCTTC
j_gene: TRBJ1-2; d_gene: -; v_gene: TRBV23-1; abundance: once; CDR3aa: CASSHRAGGNYGYTF; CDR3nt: TGCGCCAGCAGTCACCGTGCCGGGGGGAACTATGGCTACACCTTC
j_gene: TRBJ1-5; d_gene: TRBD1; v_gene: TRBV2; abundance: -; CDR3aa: CASSVRTGGNQPQHF; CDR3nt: TGTGCCAGCAGTGTCCGGACAGGGGGCAATCAGCCCCAGCATTTT
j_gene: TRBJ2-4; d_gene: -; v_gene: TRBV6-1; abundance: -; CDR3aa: CASRTTGGGIQYF; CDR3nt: TGTGCCAGCAGGACTACCGGAGGAGGCATTCAGTACTTC
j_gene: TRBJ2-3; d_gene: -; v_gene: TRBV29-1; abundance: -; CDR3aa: CSFTGLQDTQYF; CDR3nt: TGCAGCTTTACAGGCTTACAAGATACGCAGTATTTT
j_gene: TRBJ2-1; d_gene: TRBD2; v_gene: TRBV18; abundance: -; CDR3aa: CASSPPSGGILGEQFF; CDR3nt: TGTGCCAGCTCACCACCATCGGGGGGGATACTAGGGGAGCAGTTCTTC
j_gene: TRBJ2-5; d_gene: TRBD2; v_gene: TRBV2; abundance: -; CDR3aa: CASSAPGGTNPFQETQYF; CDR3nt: TGTGCCAGCAGTGCCCCTGGGGGGACTAACCCTTTCCAAGAGACCCAGTACTTC
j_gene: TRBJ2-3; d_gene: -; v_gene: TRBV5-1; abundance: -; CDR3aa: CASSFSGSSTDTQYF; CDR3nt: TGCGCCAGCAGCTTCAGCGGCTCTAGCACAGATACGCAGTATTTT
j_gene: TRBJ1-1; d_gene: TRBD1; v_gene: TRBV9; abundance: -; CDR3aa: CASSLKPGQGNTEAFF; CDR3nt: TGTGCCAGCAGCCTGAAGCCGGGACAGGGGAACACTGAAGCTTTCTTT
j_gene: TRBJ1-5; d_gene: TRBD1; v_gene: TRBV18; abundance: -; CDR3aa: CASSGQTNQPQHF; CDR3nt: TGTGCCAGCTCGGGACAGACAAATCAGCCCCAGCATTTT
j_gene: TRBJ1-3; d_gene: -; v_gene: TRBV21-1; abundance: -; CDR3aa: CASSKGYKGNTIYF; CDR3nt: TGTGCCAGCAGCAAAGGGTACAAAGGAAACACCATATATTTT
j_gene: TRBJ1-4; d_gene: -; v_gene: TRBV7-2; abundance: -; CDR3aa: CASSSQGLSNEKLFF; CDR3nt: TGTGCCAGCAGCAGTCAGGGGCTATCTAATGAAAAACTGTTTTTT
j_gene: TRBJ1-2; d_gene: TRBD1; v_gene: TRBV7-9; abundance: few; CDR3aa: CASSATTLQGANYGYTF; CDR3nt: TGTGCCAGCAGCGCCACTACCCTACAGGGGGCCAACTATGGCTACACCTTC
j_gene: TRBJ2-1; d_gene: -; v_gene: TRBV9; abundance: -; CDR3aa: CASSPRLITNEQFF; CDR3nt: TGTGCCAGCAGTCCCAGACTGATCACCAATGAGCAGTTCTTC
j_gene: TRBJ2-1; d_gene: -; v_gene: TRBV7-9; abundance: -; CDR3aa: CASSLGAANNEQFF; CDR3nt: TGTGCCAGCAGCTTAGGGGCAGCCAACAATGAGCAGTTCTTC
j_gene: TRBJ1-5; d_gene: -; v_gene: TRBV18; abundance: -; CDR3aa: CASSPAGDQPQHF; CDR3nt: TGTGCCAGCTCACCGGCGGGGGATCAGCCCCAGCATTTT
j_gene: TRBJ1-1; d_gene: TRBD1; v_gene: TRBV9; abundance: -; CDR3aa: CASTSTGLNTEAFF; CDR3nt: TGTGCCAGCACTTCGACAGGGTTGAACACTGAAGCTTTCTTT
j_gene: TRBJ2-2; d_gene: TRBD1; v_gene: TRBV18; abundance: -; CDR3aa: CASSLGTGPSTGELFF; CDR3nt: TGTGCCAGCTCACTGGGGACAGGGCCGAGCACCGGGGAGCTGTTTTTT
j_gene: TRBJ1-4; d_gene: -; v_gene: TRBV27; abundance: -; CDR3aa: CASRITAVATNEKLFF; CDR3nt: TGTGCCAGCAGGATTACAGCGGTTGCAACTAATGAAAAACTGTTTTTT
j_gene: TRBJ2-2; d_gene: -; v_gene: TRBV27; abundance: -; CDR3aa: CASSLKRVSPLMNTGELFF; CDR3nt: TGTGCCAGCAGTTTAAAACGGGTGTCCCCTTTAATGAACACCGGGGAGCTGTTTTTT
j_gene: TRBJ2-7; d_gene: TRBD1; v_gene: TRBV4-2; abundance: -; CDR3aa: CASSHGQGAYEQYF; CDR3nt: TGTGCCAGCAGCCACGGACAGGGGGCCTACGAGCAGTACTTC
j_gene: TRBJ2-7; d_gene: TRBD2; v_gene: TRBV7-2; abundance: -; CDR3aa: CASSWTSGSSHEQYF; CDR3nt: TGTGCCAGCAGCTGGACTAGCGGGAGCTCCCACGAGCAGTACTTC
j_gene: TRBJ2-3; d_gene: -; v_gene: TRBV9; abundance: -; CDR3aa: CASSVAQGTTDTQYF; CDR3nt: TGTGCCAGCAGCGTAGCCCAGGGGACGACAGATACGCAGTATTTT
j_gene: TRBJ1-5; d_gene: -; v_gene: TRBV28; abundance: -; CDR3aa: CASSSFTYSNQPQHF; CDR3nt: TGTGCCAGCAGTTCCTTCACATACAGCAATCAGCCCCAGCATTTT
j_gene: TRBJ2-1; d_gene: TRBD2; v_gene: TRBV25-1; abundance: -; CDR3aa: CASSRGGSYNEQFF; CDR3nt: TGTGCCAGCAGCCGCGGGGGTTCCTACAATGAGCAGTTCTTC
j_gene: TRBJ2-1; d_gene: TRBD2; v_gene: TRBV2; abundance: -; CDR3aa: CASSILAGRWEQFF; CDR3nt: TGTGCCAGCAGTATACTAGCGGGAAGATGGGAGCAGTTCTTC
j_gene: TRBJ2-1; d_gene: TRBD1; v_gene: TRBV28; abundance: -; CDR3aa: CASSLRQGAAYNEQFF; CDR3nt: TGTGCCAGCAGTTTACGACAGGGGGCAGCCTACAATGAGCAGTTCTTC
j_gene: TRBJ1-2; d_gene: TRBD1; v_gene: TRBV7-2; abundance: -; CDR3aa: CASSPDRVHGYTF; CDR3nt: TGTGCCAGCAGCCCTGACAGGGTCCATGGCTACACCTTC
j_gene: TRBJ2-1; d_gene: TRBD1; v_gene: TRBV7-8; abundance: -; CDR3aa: CASSLVWTGVDEQFF; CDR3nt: TGTGCCAGCAGCTTAGTCTGGACAGGGGTGGATGAGCAGTTCTTC
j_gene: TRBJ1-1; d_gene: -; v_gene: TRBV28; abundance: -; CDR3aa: CASSLPGDTEAFF; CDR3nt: TGTGCCAGCAGCCTCCCGGGGGACACTGAAGCTTTCTTT
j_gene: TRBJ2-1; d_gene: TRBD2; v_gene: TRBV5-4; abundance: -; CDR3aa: CASSPALAGLNEQFF; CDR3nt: TGTGCCAGCAGCCCTGCCCTAGCGGGCCTCAATGAGCAGTTCTTC
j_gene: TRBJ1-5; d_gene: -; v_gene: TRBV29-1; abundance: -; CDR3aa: CSVGYGQGTNQPQHF; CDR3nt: TGCAGCGTTGGTTATGGCCAGGGTACCAATCAGCCCCAGCATTTT
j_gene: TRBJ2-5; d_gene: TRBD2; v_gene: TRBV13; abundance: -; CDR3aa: CASSLRTSQETQYF; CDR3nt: TGTGCCAGCAGCTTAAGGACTAGTCAGGAGACCCAGTACTTC
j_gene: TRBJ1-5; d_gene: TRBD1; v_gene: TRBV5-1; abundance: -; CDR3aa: CASSFSGGREQPQHF; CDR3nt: TGCGCCAGCAGCTTTTCAGGGGGCAGGGAACAGCCCCAGCATTTT
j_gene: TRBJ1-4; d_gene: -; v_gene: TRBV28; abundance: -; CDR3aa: CASSPYGGSREKLFF; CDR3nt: TGTGCCAGCAGTCCCTACGGCGGTTCGAGGGAAAAACTGTTTTTT
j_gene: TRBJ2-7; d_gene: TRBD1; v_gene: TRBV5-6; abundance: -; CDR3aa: CASSGMTGGVEQYF; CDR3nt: TGTGCCAGCAGCGGGATGACAGGGGGCGTCGAGCAGTACTTC
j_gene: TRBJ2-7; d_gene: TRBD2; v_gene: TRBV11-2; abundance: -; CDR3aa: CASSLAQRGYEQYF; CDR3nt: TGTGCCAGCAGCTTAGCCCAGCGGGGCTACGAGCAGTACTTC
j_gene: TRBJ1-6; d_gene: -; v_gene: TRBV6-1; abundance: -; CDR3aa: CASSTGYNSPLHF; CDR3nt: TGTGCCAGCAGTACGGGGTATAATTCACCCCTCCACTTT
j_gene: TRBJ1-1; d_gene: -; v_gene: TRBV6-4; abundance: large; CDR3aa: CASSDSPLTEAFF; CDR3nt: TGTGCCAGCAGTGACTCTCCCCTCACTGAAGCTTTCTTT
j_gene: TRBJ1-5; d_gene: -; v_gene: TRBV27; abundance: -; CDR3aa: CASSFLNQPQHF; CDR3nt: TGTGCCAGCAGTTTCTTGAATCAGCCCCAGCATTTT